This T cell receptor beta chain is drawn from a study of blood T cell repertoires in COVID-19. Study at large: Spain, Italy and the United States supplied samples that represented acute and convalescent COVID-19. T cells, B-cell-depleted T cells, or PBMCs supplied cDNA or gDNA.

V was pared by 8 bases and J by 1 base, with 14 bases between. This CDR3 is 15 amino acids long. Germline assignment: CDR1 WSHSY and CDR2 SAAADI. Authors' data handling: Amplification from reference gene primers served as the basis for estimated nucleated cell counts. Measured with immunoSEQ multiplex PCR; TCRdb has only the in-frame clones, and not every one. D and trimming come from the DNA, and the V and J calls and clone size come from that table. The sample includes some 99,000 clones, around 83% of them seen just once. The sequencing sample was made of peripheral blood. This rearrangement joins TRBV10-2 to TRBJ2-2; perhaps TRBD2 as D (7 bases). This clonotype was obtained from a woman in her sixties in a cohort sampled during active or convalescent COVID-19. CDR3 amino acids: CASGGGGVNTGELFF. The CDR3 coding sequence is TGCGCCAGCGGTGGCGGGGGCGTGAACACCGGGGAGCTGTTTTTT.